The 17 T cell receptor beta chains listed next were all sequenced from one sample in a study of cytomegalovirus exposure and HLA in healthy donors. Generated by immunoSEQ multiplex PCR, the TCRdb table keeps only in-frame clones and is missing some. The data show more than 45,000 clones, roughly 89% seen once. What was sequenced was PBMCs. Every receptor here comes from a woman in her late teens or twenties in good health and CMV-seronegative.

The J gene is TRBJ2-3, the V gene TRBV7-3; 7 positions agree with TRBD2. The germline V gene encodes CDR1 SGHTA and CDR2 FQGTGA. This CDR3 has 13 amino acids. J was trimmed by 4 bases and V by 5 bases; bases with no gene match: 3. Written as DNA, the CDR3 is TGTGCCAGCAGCACGACTAGCTCAGATACGCAGTATTTT. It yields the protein CASSTTSSDTQYF.

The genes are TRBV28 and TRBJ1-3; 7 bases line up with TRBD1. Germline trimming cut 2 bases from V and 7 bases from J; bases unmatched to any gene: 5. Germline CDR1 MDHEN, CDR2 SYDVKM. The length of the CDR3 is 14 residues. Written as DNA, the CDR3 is TGTGCCAGCAGTTTAGGACAGGACGGGAACACCATATATTTT. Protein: CASSLGQDGNTIYF.

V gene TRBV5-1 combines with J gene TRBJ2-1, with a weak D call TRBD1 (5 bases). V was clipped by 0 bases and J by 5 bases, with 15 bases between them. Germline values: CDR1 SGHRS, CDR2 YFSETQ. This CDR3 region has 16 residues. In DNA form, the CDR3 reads TGCGCCAGCAGCTTGGTTGCAGGGATGTCTAACAATGAGCAGTTCTTC. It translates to CASSLVAGMSNNEQFF.

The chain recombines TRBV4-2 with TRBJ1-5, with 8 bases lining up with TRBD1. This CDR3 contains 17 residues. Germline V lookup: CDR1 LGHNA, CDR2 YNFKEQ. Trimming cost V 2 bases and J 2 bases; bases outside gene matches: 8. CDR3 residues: CASSQTTGDGRNQPQHF. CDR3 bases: TGTGCCAGCAGCCAAACGACAGGGGACGGTCGCAATCAGCCCCAGCATTTT.

The CDR3 DNA reads TGTGCCAGCAGCTTACCAGTAAACACAGATACGCAGTATTTT. Amino acid sequence: CASSLPVNTDTQYF. This chain links TRBV7-2 with TRBJ2-3; D uncertain. The germline V gene has CDR1 SGHTA and CDR2 FQGNSA. CDR3 length equals 14 residues. Trimming pared 2 bases from V and 2 bases from J, leaving 8 bases between. Full variable domain (rest looked up from reference TRBV7-2 and TRBJ2-3): GAGVSQSPSNKVTEKGKDVELRCDPISGHTALYWYRQSLGQGLEFLIYFQGNSAPDKSGLPSDRFSAERTGGSVSTLTIQRTQQEDSAVYLCASSLPVNTDTQYFGPGTRLTVL.

The CDR3 loop reads CASSRGIYTEAFF. The CDR3 nucleotides read TGCGCCAGCAGCAGGGGAATCTACACTGAAGCTTTCTTT. The J gene is TRBJ1-1, the V gene TRBV4-1, with D possibly being TRBD1 (5 bases). V was pared by 5 bases and J by 3 bases, with 10 bases between. The V gene's germline CDR1 is MGHRA and CDR2 YSYEKL. CDR3 length: 13 amino acids.

This CDR3 reads CASSPPGADEQFF. Written as DNA, the CDR3 is TGTGCCAGCTCACCACCAGGGGCCGATGAGCAGTTCTTC. The chain has TRBV18 and TRBJ2-1, with D perhaps matching TRBD1 (5 bases). Trimming took 0 bases from V and 8 from J, leaving 8 bases between them. The CDR3 sequence is 13 residues long. CDR1 KGHSH and CDR2 LQKENI come from the germline V gene. The whole variable domain, filled in from reference TRBV18 and TRBJ2-1, reads NAGVMQNPRHLVRRRGQEARLRCSPMKGHSHVYWYRQLPEEGLKFMVYLQKENIIDESGMPKERFSAEFPKEGPSILRIQQVVRGDSAAYFCASSPPGADEQFFGPGTRLTVL.

CDR3 protein: CASSLTGNQPQHF. CDR3 sequence (DNA): TGTGCCAGCAGCTTGACGGGGAATCAGCCCCAGCATTTT. The gene calls are TRBV5-6 and TRBJ1-5, with D hard to call. This CDR3 comprises 13 residues. Trimming shortened V by 1 base and J by 4 bases, and 6 bases separated the two germline ends. Germline loops: CDR1 SGHDT, CDR2 YYEEEE.

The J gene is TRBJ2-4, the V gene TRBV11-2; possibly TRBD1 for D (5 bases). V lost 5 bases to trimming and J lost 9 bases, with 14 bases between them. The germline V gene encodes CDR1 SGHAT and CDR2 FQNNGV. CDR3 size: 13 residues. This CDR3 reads CASSPQGFPIQYF. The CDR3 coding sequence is TGTGCCAGCAGCCCGCAGGGTTTCCCCATTCAGTACTTC.

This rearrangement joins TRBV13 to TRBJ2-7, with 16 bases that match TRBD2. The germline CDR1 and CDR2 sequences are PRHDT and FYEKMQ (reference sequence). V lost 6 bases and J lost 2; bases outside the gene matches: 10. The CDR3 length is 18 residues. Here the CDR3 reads CASSLGTSGGASPYEQYF. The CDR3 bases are TGTGCCAGCAGTCTCGGGACTAGCGGGGGGGCCTCGCCCTACGAGCAGTACTTC. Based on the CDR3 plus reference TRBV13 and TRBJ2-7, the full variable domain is AAGVIQSPRHLIKEKRETATLKCYPIPRHDTVYWYQQGPGQDPQFLISFYEKMQSDKGSIPDRFSAQQFSDYHSELNMSSLELGDSALYFCASSLGTSGGASPYEQYFGPGTRLTVT.

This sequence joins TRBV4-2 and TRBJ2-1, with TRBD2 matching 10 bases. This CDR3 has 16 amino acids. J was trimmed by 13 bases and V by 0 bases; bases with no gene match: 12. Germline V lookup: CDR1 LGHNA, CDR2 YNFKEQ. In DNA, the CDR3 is TGTGCCAGCAGCCAAGATTGGTCTAGCGGGAGTGTTGAACAGTTCTTC. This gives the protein CASSQDWSSGSVEQFF.

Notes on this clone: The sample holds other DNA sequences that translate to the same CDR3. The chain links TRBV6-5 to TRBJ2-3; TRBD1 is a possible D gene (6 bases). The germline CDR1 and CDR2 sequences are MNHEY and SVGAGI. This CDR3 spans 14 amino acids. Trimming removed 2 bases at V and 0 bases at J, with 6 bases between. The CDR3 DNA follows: TGTGCCAGCAGTTACGGACAGAGCACAGATACGCAGTATTTT. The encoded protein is CASSYGQSTDTQYF.

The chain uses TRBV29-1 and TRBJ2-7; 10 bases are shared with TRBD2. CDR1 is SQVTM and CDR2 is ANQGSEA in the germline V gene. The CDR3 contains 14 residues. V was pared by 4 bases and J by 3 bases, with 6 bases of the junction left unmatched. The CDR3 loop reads CSVGGIAGGYEQYF. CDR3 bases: TGCAGCGTTGGAGGTATAGCGGGAGGCTACGAGCAGTACTTC.

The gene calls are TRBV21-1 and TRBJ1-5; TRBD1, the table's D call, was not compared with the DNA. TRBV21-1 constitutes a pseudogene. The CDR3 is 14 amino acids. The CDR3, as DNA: TGTGCCAGCAGCAAAGGACAGGGGAATCAGCCCCAGCATTTT. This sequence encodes CASSKGQGNQPQHF.

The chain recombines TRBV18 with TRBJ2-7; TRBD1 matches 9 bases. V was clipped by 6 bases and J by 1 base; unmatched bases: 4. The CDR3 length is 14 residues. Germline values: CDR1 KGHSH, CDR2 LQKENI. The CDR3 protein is CASSLGQGSYEQYF. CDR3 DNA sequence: TGTGCCAGCTCTCTCGGACAGGGGTCCTACGAGCAGTACTTC. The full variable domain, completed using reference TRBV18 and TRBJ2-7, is NAGVMQNPRHLVRRRGQEARLRCSPMKGHSHVYWYRQLPEEGLKFMVYLQKENIIDESGMPKERFSAEFPKEGPSILRIQQVVRGDSAAYFCASSLGQGSYEQYFGPGTRLTVT.

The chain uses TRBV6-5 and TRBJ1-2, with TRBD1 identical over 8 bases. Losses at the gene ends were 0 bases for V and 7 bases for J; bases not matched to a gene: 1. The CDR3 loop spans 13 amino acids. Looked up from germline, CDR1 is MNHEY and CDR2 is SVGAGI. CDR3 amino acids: CASSYSGQVGYTF. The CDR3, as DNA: TGTGCCAGCAGTTACTCGGGACAGGTTGGCTACACCTTC.

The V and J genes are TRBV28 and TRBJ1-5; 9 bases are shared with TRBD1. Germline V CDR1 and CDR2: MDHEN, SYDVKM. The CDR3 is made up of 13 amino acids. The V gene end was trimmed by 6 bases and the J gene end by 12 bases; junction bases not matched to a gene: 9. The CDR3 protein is CASSWTGELHQHF. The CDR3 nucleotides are TGTGCCAGCAGCTGGACAGGGGAGCTTCACCAGCATTTT.